The 10 T cell receptor beta chains below were found in one sample sequenced in a study of regulatory T cells in long-lasting Graves disease. The sample's time point: newly diagnosed GD, antithyroid drugs for less than 3 months. With RNA extracted from PBMCs as input, the TCR library was made. Arm-PCR of CDR3 regions and iRepertoire HTBI primers were used to build TCR beta libraries. One entry per CDR3 protein, called by TCRdb with MiXCR from the multiplex PCR reads. Of more than 450,000 distinct CDR3 sequences in the sample, around 12% were seen once. These data are also associated with another study on T cells in Graves' hyperthyroidism and ophthalmopathy.

The sequencing here drew on peripheral blood mononuclear cells (PBMCs), taken at new diagnosis, from a patient treated with antithyroid drugs. These receptors all stem from a woman aged 30 to 39 with Graves disease.

This clonotype was seen only a few times. The J gene is TRBJ1-5, the V gene TRBV6-2 or TRBV6-3, with 10 bases fitting TRBD1. This CDR3 region has 14 residues. V trimming: 8 bases; J trimming: 6 bases; junction bases outside the gene matches: 7. Germline-derived CDR1 and CDR2 are MNHEY and SVGEGT. The CDR3 coding sequence is TGTGCCAGCGGGCGGGACAGGGGTATTCAGCCCCAGCATTTT. Translating gives CASGRDRGIQPQHF.

The gene calls are TRBV28 and TRBJ1-1, with D perhaps matching TRBD1 (5 bases). This CDR3 is 12 amino acids long. The V end lost 7 bases, the J end lost 5 bases, and 11 bases lay between the germline ends. Per germline, CDR1 MDHEN and CDR2 SYDVKM. The CDR3 reads CASKQGRTEAFF. The CDR3 bases are TGTGCCAGCAAGCAGGGTCGGACTGAAGCTTTCTTT.

This clonotype has at least ten counts. The chain employs TRBV12-3 or TRBV12-4 and TRBJ2-7, with 10 bases that match TRBD1. Trimming removed 4 bases from V and 3 bases from J; junction bases left unmatched: 6. The CDR3 has 15 residues. CDR3 region: CASSSPGQGHYEQYF. Here the CDR3 DNA reads TGTGCCAGCAGTTCTCCGGGACAGGGGCACTACGAGCAGTACTTC.

This clonotype was found many times. The CDR3 spells CASSTLLAGSTDTQYF. CDR3 sequence (DNA): TGTGCCAGCAGCACCCTACTAGCGGGAAGCACAGATACGCAGTATTTT. The chain employs TRBV5-6 and TRBJ2-3; 10 bases fit TRBD2. The trim removed 4 bases at V and 0 bases at J, leaving 5 bases unmatched. Germline V gene sequence: CDR1 SGHDT, CDR2 YYEEEE. The CDR3 sequence is 16 residues long.

At least ten counts were recorded for this clonotype. V usage is TRBV7-3 and J usage is TRBJ2-2, with TRBD2 matching over 16 bases. V lost 4 bases, J lost 3 bases, and 11 bases stayed unmatched. CDR1 and CDR2 from the germline V gene are SGHTA and FQGTGA. The CDR3 has 20 residues. This CDR3 reads CASSSQPGLAGGRYTGELFF. CDR3 in DNA: TGTGCCAGCAGCTCCCAGCCGGGACTAGCGGGAGGGCGGTACACCGGGGAGCTGTTTTTT.

CDR3 coding DNA: TGTGCCAGCAGCGTGACAGGGGGCATGGGAACTGAAGCTTTCTTT. Translating gives CASSVTGGMGTEAFF. The chain employs TRBV9 and TRBJ1-1, with TRBD1 identical over 10 bases. Germline V gene lookup returns CDR1 SGDLS and CDR2 YYNGEE. This CDR3 is 15 amino acids long. The J segment lost 5 bases and the V segment lost 2 bases, leaving 6 bases of the junction unmatched. Looking up the rest from reference TRBV9 and TRBJ1-1 gives the full variable domain: DSGVTQTPKHLITATGQRVTLRCSPRSGDLSVYWYQQSLDQGLQFLIQYYNGEERAKGNILERFSAQQFPDLHSELNLSSLELGDSALYFCASSVTGGMGTEAFFGQGTRLTVV.

This clonotype came up many times. The chain employs TRBV6-1 and TRBJ2-7; D is possibly TRBD2 (5 bases). Germline V gene lookup returns CDR1 MNHNS and CDR2 SASEGT. V shed 5 bases and J shed 3 bases, with 14 bases lying between them. This CDR3 is built from 14 residues. The CDR3 DNA is TGTGCCAGCAGTCTCGACCGGGGAAACTACGAGCAGTACTTC. Translating it yields CASSLDRGNYEQYF.

The table lists this clonotype with a few counts. The chain links TRBV27 to TRBJ1-2; 7 bases line up with TRBD1. Trimming removed 1 base from V and 6 bases from J; junction bases left unmatched: 8. CDR1 and CDR2 from the germline V gene are MNHEY and SMNVEV (reference sequence). This CDR3 is 15 amino acids long. This CDR3 reads CASSLLEGAQDGYTF. The CDR3 DNA sequence: TGTGCCAGCAGTTTATTAGAGGGGGCGCAGGATGGCTACACCTTC.

The J gene is TRBJ2-2, the V gene TRBV24-1; weak D call: TRBD1 (6 bases). V was pared by 10 bases and J by 4 bases, with 9 bases between. This CDR3 is built from 12 residues. Germline CDR1 is KGHDR and CDR2 is SFDVKD. CDR3 in amino acids: CATQGFTGELFF. The CDR3, as DNA: TGTGCCACACAGGGTTTCACCGGGGAGCTGTTTTTT.

This clonotype was observed at least ten times. The rearrangement links TRBV24-1 to TRBJ1-5, with TRBD1 matching 8 bases. Germline V lookup: CDR1 KGHDR, CDR2 SFDVKD. The ends lost 2 bases at V and 7 bases at J; junction bases unmatched: 9. This CDR3 is built from 16 residues. CDR3 loop: CATSDSRQGAWQPQHF. CDR3 nucleotides: TGTGCCACCAGTGATTCTCGCCAGGGGGCATGGCAGCCCCAGCATTTT.